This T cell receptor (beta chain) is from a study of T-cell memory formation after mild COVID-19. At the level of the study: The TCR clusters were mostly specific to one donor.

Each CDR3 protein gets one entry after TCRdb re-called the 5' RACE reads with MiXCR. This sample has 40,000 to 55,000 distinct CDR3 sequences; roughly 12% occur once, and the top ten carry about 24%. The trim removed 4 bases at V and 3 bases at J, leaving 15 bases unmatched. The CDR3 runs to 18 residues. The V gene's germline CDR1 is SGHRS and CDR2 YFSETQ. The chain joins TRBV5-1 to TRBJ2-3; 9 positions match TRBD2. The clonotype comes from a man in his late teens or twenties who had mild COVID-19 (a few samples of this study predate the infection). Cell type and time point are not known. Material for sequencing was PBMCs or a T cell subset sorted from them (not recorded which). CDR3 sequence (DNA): TGCGCCAGCAGCCCCAAGACGGCTAGCGGGGTAGGGACAGATACGCAGTATTTT. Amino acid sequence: CASSPKTASGVGTDTQYF.